This T cell receptor beta chain comes out of a study of CXCR3-negative and CXCR3-positive naive CD8 T cells. From germline, CDR1 is MGHDK and CDR2 SYGVNS. This CDR3 is built from 18 residues. The naive CD8+ gate required CD45RO-CCR7+CD27+CD95- phenotype. Notes on the study in general: In naive cells, CXCR3-negative and CXCR3-positive subsets had similar TRBV-TRBJ usage; memory cells differed. TRB CDR3s of CXCR3-positive naive cells were more hydrophobic than those of CXCR3-negative naive cells.

Concerning this clonotype itself: Its target is not known.

The study made its TRB cDNA libraries by 5' RACE, adding UMI labels. TCRdb reprocessed the 5' RACE reads and stores each CDR3 protein as one record, lacking DNA. The sample table includes about 85,000 distinct CDR3 sequences. The sequence was collected from a human donor in good health. Some clones in this sample may be carry-over from other donors' samples. Input material: naive CXCR3+ CD8+ T cells from blood. The subset here: CD45RO-CCR7+CD27+CD95- naive CD8+ T cells expressing CXCR3 (TNR3+). The gene calls are TRBV25-1 and TRBJ1-2; TCRdb names TRBD1, which stays unverified in the absence of DNA. CDR3 in amino acids: CASSEYFSPLTGDYGYTF.